Listed here are 12 T cell receptor beta chains from one sample, sequenced in a study of blood T cell repertoires in COVID-19. Profiling relied on immunoSEQ multiplex PCR, and the TCRdb table lists in-frame clones only, not all of them. The sample yields 90,000 to 150,000 clones, about four fifths seen once. The specimen was peripheral blood. The origin of the receptors is an elderly woman with acute or convalescent COVID-19.

The V and J genes are TRBV12-3 or TRBV12-4 and TRBJ2-1; D is perhaps TRBD2 (7 bases). The CDR3 loop spans 12 amino acids. The V gene lost 7 bases and the J gene lost 15 bases, with 19 bases spanning the gap. The CDR3 coding sequence is TGTGCCAGCAACCGTGGGGGGGGCCCCCGGTTCTTC. Its translation is CASNRGGGPRFF.

The V call is TRBV28, the J call TRBJ1-1, with TRBD1 matching over 8 bases. Trimming took 4 bases from V and 2 from J; bases not matched to a gene: 12. CDR3 length: 17 amino acids. Germline V gene sequence: CDR1 MDHEN, CDR2 SYDVKM. In nucleotides, the CDR3 is TGTGCCAGCAGTTCATCAGTAGGTACAGGGGGAAACACTGAAGCTTTCTTT. Its protein product is CASSSSVGTGGNTEAFF.

In this sample, this clone turned up a few times. This sequence joins TRBV19 and TRBJ2-2; 11 nucleotides agree with TRBD2. There are 17 residues in the CDR3. CDR1 and CDR2 from the germline V gene are LNHDA and SQIVND (reference sequence). The ends lost 4 bases at V and 3 bases at J; junction bases unmatched: 7. The CDR3 loop is CASSNFGTSGDTGELFF. The CDR3 DNA sequence: TGTGCCAGTAGTAACTTCGGGACTAGCGGAGACACCGGGGAGCTGTTTTTT.

V gene TRBV28 combines with J gene TRBJ1-5; D call uncertain. Trimming took 8 bases from V and 3 from J, leaving 11 bases between them. The CDR3 runs to 13 residues. Looked up from germline, CDR1 is MDHEN and CDR2 is SYDVKM. The CDR3 DNA follows: TGTGCCAGCGTGAAACACACCAATCAGCCCCAGCATTTT. Translation gives CASVKHTNQPQHF.

V and J are TRBV10-3 and TRBJ1-1; 7 positions match TRBD1. The CDR3 spans 14 residues. Germline CDR1 ENHRY, CDR2 SYGVKD. J lost 6 bases, V lost 4 bases, and 8 bases had no gene match. CDR3 amino acids: CAISGVGGYSEAFF. The CDR3 DNA is TGTGCCATCAGTGGAGTAGGGGGCTATTCTGAAGCTTTCTTT.

The genes are TRBV7-6 and TRBJ1-6; maybe TRBD1 (5 bases). The V end was cut by 5 bases, the J end by 12 bases, with 14 bases between. Germline V gene sequence: CDR1 SGHVS, CDR2 FNYEAQ. The CDR3 covers 13 residues. CDR3 sequence (DNA): TGTGCCAGCAGCCCCACGGGGGGTTTACCCCTCCACTTT. Translated: CASSPTGGLPLHF.

The J gene is TRBJ2-1, the V gene TRBV28; 11 bases line up with TRBD1. The CDR3 contains 17 residues. Germline CDR1 and CDR2: MDHEN and SYDVKM. Trimming cost V 5 bases and J 9 bases; bases outside gene matches: 15. Here the CDR3 reads CASSTISGTGGSIEQFF. As DNA, the CDR3 is TGTGCCAGCAGTACAATTTCCGGGACAGGGGGGTCGATTGAGCAGTTCTTC. The whole variable domain, remainder taken from reference TRBV28 and TRBJ2-1, is DVKVTQSSRYLVKRTGEKVFLECVQDMDHENMFWYRQDPGLGLRLIYFSYDVKMKEKGDIPEGYSVSREKKERFSLILESASTNQTSMYLCASSTISGTGGSIEQFFGPGTRLTVL.

The V gene is TRBV6-1, the J gene TRBJ2-2; 8 bases map to TRBD1. The germline CDR1 and CDR2 sequences are MNHNS and SASEGT. This CDR3 is built from 14 residues. V was clipped by 6 bases and J by 3 bases; unmatched bases: 3. The DNA for the CDR3 is TGTGCCAGCAGCATCAGGGGGCACACCGGGGAGCTGTTTTTT. Its protein is CASSIRGHTGELFF.

This clone appeared a single time. The chain couples TRBV3-1 (or the pseudogene TRBV3-2) to TRBJ2-5; D is possibly TRBD2 (6 bases). Germline CDR1 is LGHDT and CDR2 is YNNKEL (reference sequence). The ends were cut back, 1 base at V and 0 bases at J, with 9 bases in the middle. The CDR3 consists of 15 residues. The CDR3 DNA follows: TGTGCCAGCAGCCAAGGGAGGACTAACCAAGAGACCCAGTACTTC. It translates to CASSQGRTNQETQYF.

In this sample, this clone turned up once. The V gene is TRBV6-2 or TRBV6-3, the J gene TRBJ2-1, with D maybe TRBD2 (5 bases). The CDR3 sequence is 13 residues long. V lost 4 bases and J lost 9, with 13 bases in between. The germline CDR1 and CDR2 sequences are MNHEY and SVGEGT. CDR3 in DNA: TGTGCCAGCAGTTCCTCGGAACGGGGTGAGCAGTTCTTC. Its protein product is CASSSSERGEQFF.

V gene TRBV6-6 combines with J gene TRBJ2-1; D perhaps matches TRBD1 (5 bases). The CDR3 extends over 14 amino acids. The germline V and J ends were trimmed by 2 bases and 8 bases, with 13 bases remaining between them. Germline CDR1 reads MNHNY; CDR2 reads SVGAGI (reference sequence). The CDR3 region is CASSYLQGRDEQFF. CDR3 coding DNA: TGTGCCAGCAGTTACCTCCAGGGAAGGGATGAGCAGTTCTTC.

The chain is built from TRBV5-4 and TRBJ2-5; D gene ambiguous. V lost 2 bases and J lost 0, with 5 bases in between. Looked up from germline, CDR1 is SGHNT and CDR2 is YYREEE (reference sequence). The CDR3 loop spans 13 amino acids. The CDR3 here is CASSFPYQETQYF. CDR3 nucleotide sequence: TGTGCCAGCAGCTTCCCGTACCAAGAGACCCAGTACTTC.